Here is one T cell receptor beta chain with its context. These data originate in a study of identical twins. The CDR3 totals 14 residues. Per the germline V gene, CDR1 is MNHEY and CDR2 is SMNVEV (reference sequence). Trimming removed 6 bases from V and 6 bases from J; junction bases left unmatched: 8. TCRdb reanalysed the 5' RACE reads using MiXCR and keeps one entry per CDR3 protein. This sample has hundreds of thousands of distinct CDR3 sequences, with 8.6% found just once. The data also belong to a second study, concerning yellow fever vaccine responses in identical twins.

This sequence was found in a woman aged 18 to 35 in good health. The rearrangement joins TRBV27 to TRBJ1-2; 9 nucleotides agree with TRBD1. Sequencing was carried out using PBMCs. Here the CDR3 reads CASSRQGVLDGYTF. CDR3 DNA: TGTGCCAGCAGCCGACAGGGGGTATTAGATGGCTACACCTTC.